This paragraph reports one T cell receptor beta chain. Its antigen specificity is not known. No base qualities exist here, and no much larger clone lies one base off it. The germline V gene encodes CDR1 LGHDT and CDR2 YNNKEL (reference sequence). The junction shows trimming of 0 bases on V and 2 bases on J, plus 0 bases between the germline ends. From cysteine to phenylalanine, the CDR3 is 12 amino acids long. CDR3 DNA only is kept here, 36 bases in frame from base 1. Around ten control placentae without villitis were matched to the villitis of unknown etiology cases on the basis of gestational age at delivery. After delivery, placentae were collected and subjected to gross and histological evaluation prior to the selection of archival tissue. Five 10-micron scrolls were cut from each FFPE block, and DNA was isolated using the AllPrep DNA/RNA FFPE Tissue kit. DNA concentration and purity were evaluated by NanoDrop, whereas RNA quality was assessed on a Bioanalyzer.

The sample comes from a study of T cells in placental villitis. Concerning the study at large: Two of the control placentae were from preterm deliveries, but examination found no significant pathology in either one. To test an allograft-versus-infection hypothesis, the study compared placental TCR-beta repertoires across three groups: villitis of unknown etiology, unaffected controls matched for gestational age, and infectious villitis. The research as a whole found: Small amounts of decidua were contained in the paraffin blocks, so some of the captured T cells, especially in controls, may have been decidual rather than villous infiltrates. With bulk tissue sequencing, helper, regulatory or cytotoxic T cells could not be distinguished, nor could maternal versus fetal T cells, and gamma-delta receptors were excluded. CMV-specific clone frequencies were higher in infectious CMV cases than in villitis of unknown etiology (around 0.011 vs 0.00099), which did not differ from controls. Villitis of unknown etiology placentae showed higher clonality than controls (median approximately 0.052 versus 0.0054, p=0.0025), indicating clonal expansion.

The immunoSEQ v4 bias-controlled multiplex PCR assay, performed blinded to group allocation, was used to amplify TCR-beta CDR3 regions from genomic DNA. To estimate the quantities of nucleated cells and T cells in each sample, reference gene primers were added alongside the TCR-beta primers. Sequencing of the libraries was performed on an Illumina MiSeq with a 100-cycle paired-end protocol. Under the source paper's analysis protocol: In the immunoSEQ Analyzer software, diversity and richness were calculated, with richness measured by iChao1 and clonality based on Pielou evenness and Shannon diversity on a 0-1 scale where a higher value means less diversity. Using confidence 3 and substitution 2, CDR3 amino acid sequences together with their V/J genes were queried against VDJdb for CMV, EBV and influenza A specificities. The Morisita-Horn index was used to assess how much TCR-beta amino acid clonotypes overlapped between the villitis of unknown etiology, infectious villitis and control repertoires. Imported from immuneACCESS, the table was reduced by TCRdb to in-frame sequences with V and J called. These copies leave out some clones; in studies compared against another copy, an unresolved V gene accounts for under half, and the cause of the remainder is not known. V and J calls and clone size are copied from that table; D and trimming were computed from the DNA. Within this sample are 600 to 950 clones, with about 98% of them counted one time only. Approximately 3% of the sample belongs to the ten largest clones.

The sequence links TRBV3-1 (or the pseudogene TRBV3-2) to TRBJ2-3, with no confident D gene call. The sample consisted of placental tissue containing maternal and fetal cells. The receptor comes from a human donor in good health; the placental T cells may come from both mother and fetus. The CDR3 here reads CASSQDTDTQYF. The sequenced DNA: TGTGCCAGCAGCCAAGACACAGATACGCAGTATTTT.